The 10 T cell receptor beta chains reported below all come from one sample, sequenced in a study of cytomegalovirus exposure and HLA in healthy donors. PCR was performed using 60 Vbeta and 13 Jbeta primers. Profiling relied on immunoSEQ multiplex PCR, and the TCRdb table lists in-frame clones only, not all of them. The sample lists 100,000 to 120,000 clones; 83% were seen once. Sequencing input: PBMCs. These receptors all stem from a man aged 18 to 29 in good health and CMV-seronegative.

The chain is built from TRBV5-1 and TRBJ2-5; a weak D match, TRBD1 (6 bases). CDR1 SGHRS and CDR2 YFSETQ come from the germline V gene. The germline V and J ends were trimmed by 3 bases and 0 bases, with 12 bases remaining between them. CDR3 size: 15 residues. The CDR3: CASSSRTVNQETQYF. DNA for the CDR3: TGCGCCAGCAGCTCAAGGACAGTCAACCAAGAGACCCAGTACTTC.

The chain couples TRBV6-1 to TRBJ2-1; 10 nucleotides line up with TRBD1. This CDR3 has 14 residues. V lost 10 bases to trimming and J lost 2 bases; unmatched junction nucleotides: 5. CDR1 is MNHNS, CDR2 SASEGT, per germline. The CDR3 loop is CATRGQGTYNEQFF. CDR3 nucleotides: TGTGCCACCCGGGGACAGGGGACCTACAATGAGCAGTTCTTC.

The rearrangement uses TRBV5-1 and TRBJ1-1; D is undetermined. The CDR3 has 16 amino acids. V dropped 0 bases and J dropped 0 bases, with 12 bases sitting between them. CDR1 is SGHRS, CDR2 YFSETQ, per germline. CDR3 sequence: CASSLGTSSVNTEAFF. The CDR3 DNA reads as TGCGCCAGCAGCTTGGGGACTTCATCTGTGAACACTGAAGCTTTCTTT.

V usage is TRBV5-4 and J usage is TRBJ2-1; TRBD2 matches at 13 bases. The CDR3 contains 17 residues. In germline, CDR1 is SGHNT, CDR2 YYREEE (reference sequence). J gave up 6 bases and V 1 base, and 7 bases lay outside the gene matches. In nucleotides, the CDR3 is TGTGCCAGCAGCTTGTTTGGACTAGCGGGAGCTCGCAATGAGCAGTTCTTC. It translates to CASSLFGLAGARNEQFF.

The chain carries TRBV14 and TRBJ2-7, with D perhaps matching TRBD1 (6 bases). The ends were cut back, 1 base at V and 6 bases at J, with 16 bases in the middle. The length of the CDR3 is 15 residues. Germline values: CDR1 SGHDN, CDR2 FVKESK. The CDR3 coding sequence is TGTGCCAGCAGCCAAGGGACAGCGAGTCTACGCGAGCAGTACTTC. Amino acid sequence: CASSQGTASLREQYF.

The genes are TRBV29-1 and TRBJ1-2, with D possibly matching TRBD1 (6 bases). CDR1 is SQVTM, CDR2 ANQGSEA, per germline. The CDR3 is 12 residues long. The V and J ends lost 6 bases and 2 bases respectively, with 10 bases between them. For the CDR3, the DNA is TGCAGCGTCTCAGACAGGAACTATGGCTACACCTTC. It translates to CSVSDRNYGYTF. The full variable domain, completed using reference TRBV29-1 and TRBJ1-2, is SAVISQKPSRDICQRGTSLTIQCQVDSQVTMMFWYRQQPGQSLTLIATANQGSEATYESGFVIDKFPISRPNLTFSTLTVSNMSPEDSSIYLCSVSDRNYGYTFGSGTRLTVV.

This clone has only a few counts. V is TRBV19 and J is TRBJ1-5; 7 positions match TRBD1. Trimming cost V 9 bases and J 4 bases; bases outside gene matches: 9. CDR1 and CDR2 from the germline V gene are LNHDA and SQIVND (reference sequence). CDR3 length equals 14 residues. This CDR3 is CASVGQVLNQPQHF. CDR3 in DNA: TGTGCCAGCGTTGGACAGGTACTGAATCAGCCCCAGCATTTT.

The chain is built from TRBV11-3 and TRBJ2-1; TRBD2 might be the D (5 bases). V was pared by 5 bases and J by 14 bases, with 19 bases between. This CDR3 comprises 13 residues. The germline CDR1 and CDR2 sequences are SGHNT and YENEEA. CDR3 region: CASSRDALALEFF. As DNA, the CDR3 is TGTGCCAGCAGCCGCGACGCGCTAGCCCTCGAGTTCTTC. Drawing the rest from reference TRBV11-3 and TRBJ2-1, the complete variable domain is EAGVVQSPRYKIIEKKQPVAFWCNPISGHNTLYWYLQNLGQGPELLIRYENEEAVDDSQLPKDRFSAERLKGVDSTLKIQPAELGDSAVYLCASSRDALALEFFGPGTRLTVL.

J is TRBJ2-7 and V is TRBV6-1; 9 nucleotides line up with TRBD2. V lost 3 bases, J lost 3 bases, and 6 bases stayed unmatched. Germline CDR1 reads MNHNS; CDR2 reads SASEGT. CDR3 length equals 15 residues. This chain's CDR3 is CASSDSLAGSYEQYF. The CDR3 DNA follows: TGTGCCAGCAGTGATAGTCTAGCGGGAAGCTACGAGCAGTACTTC.

The rearrangement uses TRBV9 and TRBJ2-2; 9 bases are shared with TRBD2. Looked up from germline, CDR1 is SGDLS and CDR2 is YYNGEE. The CDR3 totals 17 residues. V dropped 5 bases and J dropped 8; count of bases not matched to a gene: 16. The CDR3 protein is CASRRTSEMGPLGELFF. The CDR3 nucleotides are TGTGCCAGCAGAAGGACTAGCGAAATGGGTCCGTTGGGGGAGCTGTTTTTT.